Included here is one T cell receptor (beta chain) sequence, with context. Here immunoSEQ multiplex PCR was the method, and the copy in TCRdb shows in-frame clones only, minus some. Here the sample spans fewer than 200,000 clones, over 65% being singletons. The source of the sample is a study of blood T cell repertoires in COVID-19. This CDR3 spans 15 amino acids. CDR1 is SGHRS, CDR2 YFSETQ, per germline. V shed 7 bases and J 0 bases; nucleotides not matched to a gene: 8. The TCR sequence derives from a woman aged 45-60 years who had recovered from COVID-19. The genes are TRBV5-1 and TRBJ2-3; 7 nucleotides agree with TRBD1. Sequencing was carried out using PBMCs or T cells enriched from blood (not recorded which). CDR3 in amino acids: CASRRSTGSTDTQYF. The CDR3 DNA follows: TGCGCCAGCCGCCGATCGACAGGGAGCACAGATACGCAGTATTTT.